This TCR beta chain was identified in a study of OX40 agonist ivuxolimab in advanced cancers. Sequencing used immunoSEQ multiplex PCR; TCRdb keeps in-frame clones, though not all of them. The sample holds about 94,000 clones, 87% seen once. This CDR3 region has 13 residues. Trimming cost V 4 bases and J 2 bases; bases outside gene matches: 3. Germline-derived CDR1 and CDR2 are SGHDT and YYEEEE. This chain links TRBV5-6 with TRBJ2-7; 7 bases agree with TRBD1. The clonotype comes from an adult with an advanced solid tumor such as melanoma, head and neck, liver or kidney cancer. Sequences were derived from CD4+ or CD8+ T cells sorted from blood, sampled in a trial of the OX40 agonist ivuxolimab. CDR3 sequence reads: CASSRDRAYEQYF. The CDR3 region has the DNA TGTGCCAGCAGCCGGGACAGAGCCTACGAGCAGTACTTC.